The rows below give T cell receptor beta chains drawn from one sample of a study of CD8+ T cells in alopecia areata. Generated by immunoSEQ multiplex PCR, the TCRdb table keeps only in-frame clones and is missing some. The sample lists about 14,000 clones, around 50% occurring once. The source material was CD4+ Tregs sorted from blood. The receptor set was obtained from a human donor with alopecia areata. Each CDR3 is given with its conserved first and last residue.

J gene	V gene	CDR3 protein
TRBJ2-7	TRBV10-2	CASQSGLATSYEQYF
TRBJ1-3	TRBV5-4	CASSFEPGNTIYF
TRBJ2-3	TRBV7-9	CASSLSLNPGGRLDTQYF
-	TRBV25-1	CASSELGTGSDEQYF
TRBJ2-6	TRBV10-2	CASRNLGLAGGSGANVLTF
TRBJ2-4	TRBV11-2	CASSLVPSGSKNIQYF
TRBJ2-5	TRBV28	CASSLPGGGAQETQYF
TRBJ1-5	TRBV19	CASSTMGQPQHF
TRBJ1-3	TRBV5-1	CASSAGAPTGNTIYF
TRBJ2-7	TRBV7-6	CASSYTGESEQYF
TRBJ1-5	TRBV7-9	CASSPGRSNQPQHF
TRBJ2-5	TRBV27	CASSCQDRDQETQYF
TRBJ1-1	TRBV5-1	CASSFARVPNTEAFF
TRBJ2-7	TRBV25-1	CASTPGGSSYEQYF
TRBJ1-2	TRBV6-6	CASSEGQGFYYGYTF
TRBJ1-5	TRBV28	CASSRSAGSNQPQHF
TRBJ2-1	TRBV6-6	CASSYGAGRVNEQFF
TRBJ1-2	TRBV29-1	CSVLGQGHGYTF
TRBJ1-5	TRBV7-9	CASSSREHQPQHF
TRBJ2-1	TRBV19	CASSTSGNEQFF
TRBJ2-7	TRBV27	CASSLRDRVPYEQYF
TRBJ1-2	TRBV6-5	CASRPDRFDCYTF
TRBJ2-7	TRBV11-2	CASSRTDSGEYEQYF
TRBJ2-1	TRBV29-1	CSVREAPASEQFF
TRBJ1-5	TRBV28	CASRPDRNNQPQHF
TRBJ2-1	TRBV18	CASSPFSAGGSYNEQFF
TRBJ2-7	TRBV28	CASRTPFLAGDEYEQYF
TRBJ2-5	TRBV4-2	CASSQDYGSRQTQYF
TRBJ1-2	TRBV7-2	CASSHRMSRGYTF
TRBJ1-3	TRBV6-1	CASSGGEGGNTIYF
-	TRBV6-6	CASSYSQGSYEQYF